This TCR beta chain was sequenced during a study of blood T cell repertoires in COVID-19. Study at large: The samples span acute and convalescent COVID-19 from the United States, Italy and Spain.

Authors' analysis steps: Nucleated cell counts were estimated from reference gene primer amplification. Libraries were prepared by immunoSEQ multiplex PCR; TCRdb keeps only in-frame clonotypes and omits some of them. V and J calls and clone size follow that table, whereas D and trimming were derived from the DNA. The profile shows over 40,000 clones, 90% of them singletons. Germline CDR1 reads MNHEY; CDR2 reads SVGAGI. CDR3 length: 15 residues. V lost 5 bases to trimming and J lost 0 bases; unmatched junction nucleotides: 6. This TCR came from a man in his sixties or seventies with acute or convalescent COVID-19. The rearrangement uses TRBV6-5 and TRBJ1-1, with 7 bases matching TRBD1. Input material: peripheral blood. This chain's CDR3 is CASSRYGTVNTEAFF. CDR3 DNA: TGTGCCAGCAGTCGTTACGGGACAGTGAACACTGAAGCTTTCTTT.